The rows below give T cell receptor beta chains drawn from one sample of a study of T cells expressing NK-cell markers. TCRdb reprocessed the 5' RACE reads; each CDR3 protein has one entry and no DNA is given. The sample is made up of about half a million distinct CDR3 sequences, and the top ten hold roughly 1.4% of it. Sequencing was done on a sample of blood T cells: a sorted CD56 or NKG2C T cell subset, CD4+ or CD8+ T cells, or bulk PBMC T cells (not recorded which). The receptors here all came from a woman aged 50 to 60 in good health. CDR3s include the opening cysteine and the closing phenylalanine or tryptophan.

CDR3aa,v_gene,j_gene,len
CASSLKGGYEQYF,TRBV12-3/TRBV12-4,TRBJ2-7,13
CASSSGGGGETQYF,TRBV6-1,TRBJ2-5,14
CASSSGTGESPLHF,TRBV5-1,TRBJ1-6,14
CASSQAIPGLAGVADTQYF,TRBV3-1,TRBJ2-3,19
CASSLARLASSYNEQFF,TRBV5-1,TRBJ2-1,17
CSADGQNTEAFF,TRBV20-1,TRBJ1-1,12
CSVSDSGYEQYF,TRBV29-1,TRBJ2-7,12
CASRPLAALRSSYEQYF,TRBV6-2/TRBV6-3,TRBJ2-7,17
CSASSGRAANIQYF,TRBV20-1,TRBJ2-4,14
CASSFTVPSNTGELFF,TRBV6-5,TRBJ2-2,16
CSARDGTSPAKNIQYF,TRBV20-1,TRBJ2-4,16
CASSNTPGGGYTF,TRBV21-1,TRBJ1-2,13
CASGAAGGLYEQYF,TRBV5-1,TRBJ2-7,14
CASVTWTGPMEQYF,TRBV12-5,TRBJ2-3,14
CASSYRSSGKVYNEQFF,TRBV6-2/TRBV6-3,TRBJ2-1,17
CSGGLNNEQFF,TRBV29-1,TRBJ2-1,11
CASSYSPPGQGAYGELFF,TRBV6-2/TRBV6-3,TRBJ2-2,18
CASSQEAEAGQTYEQYF,TRBV4-1,TRBJ2-7,17
CASSQGYLSYEQYF,TRBV4-1,TRBJ2-7,14
CSARGVSSAQHF,TRBV20-1,TRBJ1-5,12
CASSLIGQNTGELFF,TRBV5-6,TRBJ2-2,15
CATSDHGTGGQETQYF,TRBV24-1,TRBJ2-5,16
CASSFGGEGDTQYF,TRBV5-1,TRBJ2-3,14
CASVKDLPSYEQYF,TRBV12-3/TRBV12-4,TRBJ2-7,14
CASSALQGAYTF,TRBV25-1,TRBJ1-2,12
CASRVAGELFF,TRBV2,TRBJ2-2,11
CSADLGGTQYF,TRBV20-1,TRBJ2-5,11
CASSQRGNRNYGYTF,TRBV3-1,TRBJ1-2,15
CASTLTGGAREKLFF,TRBV5-1,TRBJ1-4,15
CASSELRAQYF,TRBV6-1,TRBJ2-7,11
CASSGNGVGPGTNEKLFF,TRBV5-1,TRBJ1-4,18
CSASPPGTSGFQDTQYF,TRBV20-1,TRBJ2-3,17
CASSQSGENVETQYF,TRBV16,TRBJ2-5,15
CASSLALRASSYNEQFF,TRBV5-1,TRBJ2-1,17
CSAGVQADTQYF,TRBV29-1,TRBJ2-3,12
CASSQDGLPNVDTQYF,TRBV4-1,TRBJ2-3,16
CAITSRAPPYEQYF,TRBV27,TRBJ2-7,14
CAITGGQQDTEAFF,TRBV10-3,TRBJ1-1,14
CASSSPSGTDPTQYF,TRBV28,TRBJ2-3,15
CASSLAGRRDDEQFF,TRBV11-2,TRBJ2-1,15
CASSIDGKETQYF,TRBV19,TRBJ2-5,13
CASSFMAGVEQFF,TRBV5-1,TRBJ2-1,13
CASSRTGGNSYNEQFF,TRBV3-1,TRBJ2-1,16
CASSLVWGGDTEAFF,TRBV5-1,TRBJ1-1,15